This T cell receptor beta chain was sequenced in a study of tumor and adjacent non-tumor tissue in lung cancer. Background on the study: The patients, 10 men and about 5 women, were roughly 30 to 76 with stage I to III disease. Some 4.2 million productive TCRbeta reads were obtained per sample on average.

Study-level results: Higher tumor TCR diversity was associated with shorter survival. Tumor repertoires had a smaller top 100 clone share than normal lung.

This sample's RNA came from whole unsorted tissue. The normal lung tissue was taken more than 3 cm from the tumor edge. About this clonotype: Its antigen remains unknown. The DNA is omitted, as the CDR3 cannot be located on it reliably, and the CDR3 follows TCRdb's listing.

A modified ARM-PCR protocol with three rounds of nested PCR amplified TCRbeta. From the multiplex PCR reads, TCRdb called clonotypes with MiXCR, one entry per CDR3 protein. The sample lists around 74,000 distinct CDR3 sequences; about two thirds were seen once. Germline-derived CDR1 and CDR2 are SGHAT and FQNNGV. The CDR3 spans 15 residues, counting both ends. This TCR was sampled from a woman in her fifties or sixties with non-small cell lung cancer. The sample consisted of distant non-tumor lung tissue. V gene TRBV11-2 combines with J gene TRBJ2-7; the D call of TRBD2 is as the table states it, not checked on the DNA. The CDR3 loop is CASSTWASGSYKQSF.